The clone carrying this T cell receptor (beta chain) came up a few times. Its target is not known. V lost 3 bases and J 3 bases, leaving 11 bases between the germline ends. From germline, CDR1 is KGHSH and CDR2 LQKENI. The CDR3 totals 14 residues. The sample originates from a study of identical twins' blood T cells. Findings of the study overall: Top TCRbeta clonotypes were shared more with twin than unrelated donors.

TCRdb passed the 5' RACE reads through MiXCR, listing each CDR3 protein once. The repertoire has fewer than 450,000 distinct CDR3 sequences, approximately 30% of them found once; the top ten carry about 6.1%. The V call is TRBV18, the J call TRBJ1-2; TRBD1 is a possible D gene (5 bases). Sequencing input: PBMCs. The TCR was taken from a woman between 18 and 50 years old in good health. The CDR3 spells CASSPTWGDYGYTF. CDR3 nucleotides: TGTGCCAGCTCACCCACCTGGGGGGACTATGGCTACACCTTC.